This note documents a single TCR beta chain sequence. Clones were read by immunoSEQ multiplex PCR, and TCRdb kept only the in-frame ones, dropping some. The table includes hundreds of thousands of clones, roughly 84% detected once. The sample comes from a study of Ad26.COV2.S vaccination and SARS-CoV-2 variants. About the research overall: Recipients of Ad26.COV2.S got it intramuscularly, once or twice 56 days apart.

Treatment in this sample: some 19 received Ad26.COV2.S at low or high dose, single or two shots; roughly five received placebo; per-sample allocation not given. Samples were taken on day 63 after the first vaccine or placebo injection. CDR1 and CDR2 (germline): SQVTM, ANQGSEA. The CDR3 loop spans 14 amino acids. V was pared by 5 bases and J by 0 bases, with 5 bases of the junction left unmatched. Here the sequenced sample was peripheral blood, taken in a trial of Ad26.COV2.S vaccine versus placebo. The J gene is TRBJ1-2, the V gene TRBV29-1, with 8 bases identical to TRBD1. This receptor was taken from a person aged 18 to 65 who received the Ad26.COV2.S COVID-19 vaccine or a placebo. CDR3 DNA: TGCAGCGTTTGGCAGGGGGCGCCTAACTATGGCTACACCTTC. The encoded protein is CSVWQGAPNYGYTF.